Listed below are T cell receptor beta chains from one sample, sequenced in a study of T cell changes during pregnancy in multiple sclerosis. TCRdb's table, derived via immunoSEQ multiplex PCR, lists solely in-frame clones and lacks some. The table records some 110,000 clones, around 90% of them present only once. The specimen was peripheral blood, collected in the third trimester of pregnancy. These receptors all come from a female donor with multiple sclerosis, enrolled in a pregnancy study. Both conserved end residues are part of each CDR3. A D gene is named only where the DNA matches it firmly. Size values are once, few and many counts, or a class for expanded clones, and some rows have none.

d_call: TRBD1
v_call: TRBV6-1
j_call: TRBJ1-1
clone_size: .
cdr3_aa: CASSAGTVERAFF
cdr3_nt: TGTGCCAGCAGTGCCGGGACAGTGGAGAGGGCTTTCTTT

d_call: .
v_call: TRBV19
j_call: TRBJ1-1
clone_size: .
cdr3_aa: CASSIDWDYSNTEAFF
cdr3_nt: TGTGCCAGTAGTATAGACTGGGACTACTCGAACACTGAAGCTTTCTTT

d_call: .
v_call: TRBV19
j_call: TRBJ2-2
clone_size: few
cdr3_aa: CASSIDGQSGELFF
cdr3_nt: TGTGCCAGTAGTATAGATGGGCAATCCGGGGAGCTGTTTTTT

d_call: .
v_call: TRBV7-9
j_call: TRBJ2-1
clone_size: .
cdr3_aa: CASSLNGQDEQFF
cdr3_nt: TGTGCCAGCAGTCTAAATGGGCAGGATGAGCAGTTCTTC

d_call: TRBD2
v_call: TRBV5-1
j_call: TRBJ2-7
clone_size: .
cdr3_aa: CASRRGGSYEQYF
cdr3_nt: TGCGCCAGCAGGAGGGGAGGGTCCTACGAGCAGTACTTC

d_call: TRBD2
v_call: TRBV28
j_call: TRBJ2-7
clone_size: .
cdr3_aa: CASSTGLAGDGEQYF
cdr3_nt: TGTGCCAGCAGTACGGGACTAGCGGGGGACGGCGAGCAGTACTTC

d_call: .
v_call: TRBV20-1
j_call: TRBJ2-7
clone_size: few
cdr3_aa: CSARAGYEQYF
cdr3_nt: TGCAGTGCTAGAGCCGGGTACGAGCAGTACTTC

d_call: .
v_call: TRBV5-1
j_call: TRBJ2-2
clone_size: .
cdr3_aa: CASSLVQGSAGELFF
cdr3_nt: TGCGCCAGCAGCTTGGTGCAGGGGTCTGCCGGGGAGCTGTTTTTT

d_call: .
v_call: TRBV7-2
j_call: TRBJ2-7
clone_size: few
cdr3_aa: CASSYRGSYEQYF
cdr3_nt: TGTGCCAGCAGCTACCGGGGCTCCTACGAGCAGTACTTC

d_call: TRBD2
v_call: TRBV2
j_call: TRBJ2-1
clone_size: .
cdr3_aa: CASSELGGGNNEQFF
cdr3_nt: TGTGCCAGCAGTGAATTGGGGGGAGGGAACAATGAGCAGTTCTTC

d_call: TRBD2
v_call: TRBV2
j_call: TRBJ2-3
clone_size: .
cdr3_aa: CASSEGLAEGTDTQYF
cdr3_nt: TGTGCCAGCAGTGAAGGGCTAGCGGAAGGGACAGATACGCAGTATTTT

d_call: .
v_call: TRBV4-1
j_call: TRBJ1-2
clone_size: .
cdr3_aa: CASSQDRSYYGYTF
cdr3_nt: TGCGCCAGCAGCCAAGACCGGAGCTACTATGGCTACACCTTC

d_call: TRBD2
v_call: TRBV7-3
j_call: TRBJ2-1
clone_size: .
cdr3_aa: CASSLTGTSNEQFF
cdr3_nt: TGTGCCAGCAGCTTAACGGGGACTAGTAATGAGCAGTTCTTC

d_call: TRBD2
v_call: TRBV5-1
j_call: TRBJ2-5
clone_size: .
cdr3_aa: CASSPRLAGQETQYF
cdr3_nt: TGCGCCAGCAGCCCCCGACTAGCGGGGCAAGAGACCCAGTACTTC

d_call: TRBD1
v_call: TRBV7-9
j_call: TRBJ2-7
clone_size: .
cdr3_aa: CASSLVPGQDYEQYF
cdr3_nt: TGTGCCAGCAGCTTAGTGCCGGGACAGGACTACGAGCAGTACTTC

d_call: TRBD2
v_call: TRBV11-2
j_call: TRBJ2-7
clone_size: .
cdr3_aa: CASSSSPVAGAKEQYF
cdr3_nt: TGTGCCAGCAGCTCCTCCCCGGTAGCGGGAGCAAAAGAGCAGTACTTC

d_call: TRBD1
v_call: TRBV5-6
j_call: TRBJ1-2
clone_size: .
cdr3_aa: CASSRQGARGYTF
cdr3_nt: TGTGCCAGCAGCCGACAGGGGGCCCGGGGCTACACCTTC

d_call: .
v_call: TRBV6-6
j_call: TRBJ2-7
clone_size: .
cdr3_aa: CASGDNSYEQYF
cdr3_nt: TGTGCCAGCGGTGACAATTCCTACGAGCAGTACTTC

d_call: .
v_call: TRBV7-8
j_call: TRBJ1-1
clone_size: once
cdr3_aa: CASSLATGQVVNTEAFF
cdr3_nt: TGTGCCAGCAGCTTAGCCACGGGACAAGTCGTGAACACTGAAGCTTTCTTT

d_call: .
v_call: TRBV30
j_call: TRBJ1-6
clone_size: .
cdr3_aa: CAWCRGVSPLHF
cdr3_nt: TGTGCCTGGTGCAGGGGCGTGTCACCCCTCCACTTT

d_call: TRBD2
v_call: TRBV13
j_call: TRBJ2-1
clone_size: once
cdr3_aa: CASSPQLAGVTNEQFF
cdr3_nt: TGTGCCAGCAGCCCCCAGCTAGCGGGAGTGACGAATGAGCAGTTCTTC

d_call: TRBD1
v_call: TRBV6-1
j_call: TRBJ1-1
clone_size: .
cdr3_aa: CASSGTGLTEAFF
cdr3_nt: TGTGCCAGCAGTGGGACAGGGCTGACTGAAGCTTTCTTT

d_call: .
v_call: TRBV4-2
j_call: TRBJ2-1
clone_size: .
cdr3_aa: CASSQAGPIRGEQFF
cdr3_nt: TGTGCCAGCAGCCAAGCCGGGCCTATCAGGGGTGAGCAGTTCTTC

d_call: .
v_call: TRBV7-8
j_call: TRBJ1-3
clone_size: .
cdr3_aa: CASSLGPLSGNTIYF
cdr3_nt: TGTGCCAGCAGCTTGGGCCCCCTCTCTGGAAACACCATATATTTT

d_call: TRBD2
v_call: TRBV5-1
j_call: TRBJ2-1
clone_size: .
cdr3_aa: CASSLALAGGYNEQFF
cdr3_nt: TGCGCCAGCAGCTTGGCTCTAGCGGGGGGATACAATGAGCAGTTCTTC